The sequence of this T cell receptor (beta chain) was determined in a study of blood T cell repertoires in COVID-19. At the level of the study: Donors in the United States, Italy and Spain gave samples during acute or convalescent COVID-19.

As processed by the authors: Quantification of nucleated cells was approximated via reference gene primer amplification. Profiling relied on immunoSEQ multiplex PCR, and the TCRdb table lists in-frame clones only, not all of them. For V, J and clone size, that table is used; D and trimming come from the DNA. The table has 400,000 to 550,000 clones, around 88% seen once; the top ten hold roughly 4%. This CDR3 is built from 14 residues. V was pared by 3 bases and J by 6 bases, with 8 bases of the junction left unmatched. Germline V lookup: CDR1 SGDLS, CDR2 YYNGEE. Sequenced input: peripheral blood. The receptor comes from a woman in her 30s with acute or convalescent COVID-19. The chain couples TRBV9 to TRBJ2-7; TRBD1 aligns across 8 bases. The CDR3: CASSAQLQGGEQYF. CDR3 bases: TGTGCCAGCAGCGCCCAACTACAGGGGGGCGAGCAGTACTTC.